These 14 T cell receptor beta chains were sequenced from one sample in a study of cytomegalovirus exposure and HLA in healthy donors. Primers for the PCR totalled 60 Vbeta and 13 Jbeta. Sequenced by immunoSEQ multiplex PCR; TCRdb stores in-frame clones only, minus some. The table gives approximately 130,000 clones; the top ten clones make up roughly 2% of it. Material: PBMCs. These receptors all come from a woman aged 55-75 years in good health and CMV-seronegative.

The rearrangement joins TRBV15 to TRBJ2-1, with D perhaps TRBD1 (5 bases). Looked up from germline, CDR1 is LNHNV and CDR2 is YYDKDF (reference sequence). This CDR3 is 17 amino acids long. Trimming pared 0 bases from V and 8 bases from J, leaving 20 bases between. The DNA for the CDR3 is TGTGCCACCAGCAGAGATAAAACAGGCACGATTTCTCATGAGCAGTTCTTC. It translates to CATSRDKTGTISHEQFF.

The chain recombines TRBV30 with TRBJ2-3, with D possibly matching TRBD2 (5 bases). The CDR3 is 16 residues long. Trimming stripped 1 base from V and 1 base from J, with 15 bases between. Germline V gives CDR1 GTSNPN, CDR2 SVGIG (reference sequence). The CDR3 sequence: CAWSALGDGGTDTQYF. The CDR3, as DNA: TGTGCCTGGAGTGCCCTCGGCGACGGGGGCACAGATACGCAGTATTTT.

CDR3 nucleotide sequence: TGCGCCAGCAGCAATATCTATTACAATGAGCAGTTCTTC. Translating it yields CASSNIYYNEQFF. This rearrangement joins TRBV10-2 to TRBJ2-1; the D is unclear. This CDR3 is 13 amino acids long. V gave up 6 bases and J gave up 4 bases, with 10 bases separating them. CDR1 and CDR2 from the germline V gene are WSHSY and SAAADI.

The V and J genes are TRBV28 and TRBJ1-2, with 7 positions matching TRBD1. The CDR3 is made up of 14 amino acids. Germline V gene sequence: CDR1 MDHEN, CDR2 SYDVKM. Losses at the gene ends were 4 bases for V and 4 bases for J; bases not matched to a gene: 6. The CDR3 loop is CASSSRDRSYGYTF. As DNA, the CDR3 is TGTGCCAGCAGTTCCCGGGACAGAAGCTATGGCTACACCTTC.

The chain employs TRBV19 and TRBJ2-2; no definite D call. Germline V gives CDR1 LNHDA, CDR2 SQIVND (reference sequence). V lost 7 bases to trimming and J lost 1 base, with 4 bases between them. The CDR3 contains 12 residues. The CDR3 sequence: CASKQNTGELFF. The CDR3 DNA reads TGTGCCAGTAAGCAGAACACCGGGGAGCTGTTTTTT.

The CDR3 sequence: CASSLEPKSYEQYF. CDR3 bases: TGTGCCAGCAGCTTAGAGCCGAAGTCGTACGAGCAGTACTTC. The gene calls are TRBV7-6 and TRBJ2-7; D gene ambiguous. The CDR3 spans 14 residues. With 1 base removed from V and 4 bases from J, the gap between germline ends came to 11 bases. Germline CDR1 reads SGHVS; CDR2 reads FNYEAQ.

The chain joins TRBV5-1 to TRBJ2-7, with 9 bases identical to TRBD1. The CDR3 is made up of 14 amino acids. Unmatched junction bases numbered 8, after V lost 4 bases and J lost 6 bases. The germline V gene has CDR1 SGHRS and CDR2 YFSETQ. CDR3 protein: CASSAGQGRVEQYF. The CDR3 nucleotides read TGCGCCAGCAGCGCCGGACAGGGGAGGGTCGAGCAGTACTTC. Full variable domain (rest looked up from reference TRBV5-1 and TRBJ2-7): KAGVTQTPRYLIKTRGQQVTLSCSPISGHRSVSWYQQTPGQGLQFLFEYFSETQRNKGNFPGRFSGRQFSNSRSEMNVSTLELGDSALYLCASSAGQGRVEQYFGPGTRLTVT.

The V call is TRBV2, the J call TRBJ2-4, with TRBD2 as a possible D gene (5 bases). Germline V lookup: CDR1 SNHLY, CDR2 FYNNEI. The CDR3 loop spans 11 amino acids. Deletions cut 2 bases from V and 14 bases from J, with 10 bases between. The CDR3 DNA is TGTGCCAGCAGTGAAAGCACGAGGGAGTACTTC. Amino acids: CASSESTREYF.

The genes are TRBV28 and TRBJ2-3, with 7 bases identical to TRBD2. Per the germline V gene, CDR1 is MDHEN and CDR2 is SYDVKM. The CDR3 totals 15 residues. V shed 4 bases, J shed 4 bases, and the junction held 8 bases outside the gene matches. CDR3 region: CASSSAGAAADTQYF. The CDR3, as DNA: TGTGCCAGCAGTTCCGCGGGAGCGGCGGCAGATACGCAGTATTTT.

The rearrangement links TRBV6-5 to TRBJ2-5, with 7 positions matching TRBD1. The DNA end lines up better with TRBJ2-7; the J call may be wrong. The CDR3 loop spans 14 amino acids. Germline values: CDR1 MNHEY, CDR2 SVGAGI. CDR3 in amino acids: CASSQTTGTYEQYF. The CDR3, as DNA: TGTGCCAGCAGCCAAACGACAGGGACGTACGAGCAGTACTTC.

For the CDR3, the DNA is TGTGCCAGCAGTTTACCGGCGGGGGGGGAACAGCCCCAGCATTTT. This codes for CASSLPAGGEQPQHF. The rearrangement links TRBV27 to TRBJ1-5; TRBD1 might be the D (5 bases). The CDR3 totals 15 residues. Trimming cost V 2 bases and J 7 bases, with 15 bases left between them. CDR1 is MNHEY and CDR2 is SMNVEV in the germline V gene (reference sequence).

The chain is built from TRBV4-1 and TRBJ1-3; D remains unclear. The CDR3 loop spans 14 amino acids. The germline V gene encodes CDR1 MGHRA and CDR2 YSYEKL. V was clipped by 4 bases and J by 1 base, with 8 bases between them. The CDR3: CASSRVISGNTIYF. The CDR3 DNA sequence: TGCGCCAGCAGCCGTGTAATATCTGGAAACACCATATATTTT.

V and J are TRBV7-6 and TRBJ2-2; a possible D gene is TRBD2 (6 bases). The V and J ends lost 8 bases and 3 bases respectively, with 16 bases between them. The CDR3 consists of 15 residues. CDR1 is SGHVS, CDR2 FNYEAQ, per germline. The CDR3 loop reads CASGTLPTYTGELFF. As DNA, the CDR3 is TGTGCCAGCGGGACTTTACCGACGTACACCGGGGAGCTGTTTTTT.

V gene TRBV19 combines with J gene TRBJ1-2; D might be TRBD1 (6 bases). The germline V gene has CDR1 LNHDA and CDR2 SQIVND (reference sequence). The V gene lost 3 bases and the J gene lost 6 bases, with 20 bases spanning the gap. The CDR3 runs 16 residues. CDR3 residues: CASSILGSRGAHGYTF. CDR3 bases: TGTGCCAGTAGTATTCTTGGGTCTCGGGGGGCGCATGGCTACACCTTC.